This T cell receptor beta chain was recovered during a study of T cell responses to AZD1222 COVID-19 vaccine. Study results and limitations: In a largely white British group with more females than males, clonal diversity was possibly underestimated. Seropositive AZD1222 recipients at baseline numbered only five or six. Repertoire sampling was restricted to post-peak T cell response timepoints.

The CDR3 is 14 residues long. V dropped 4 bases and J dropped 0 bases, with 7 bases sitting between them. Germline loops: CDR1 SGHNT, CDR2 YYREEE (reference sequence). Profiled with immunoSEQ multiplex PCR; TCRdb holds only in-frame clones, not every one. The sample shows about 150,000 clones, 70% to 90% of them seen only once. Concerning this clone: Its antigen is undetermined.

The sequence was obtained from an adult who had recovered from COVID-19. The material sequenced was peripheral blood, taken after recovery from COVID-19. The chain couples TRBV5-4 to TRBJ1-4, with TRBD1 as a possible D gene (5 bases). CDR3 DNA: TGTGCCAGCAGCATACAGGCAACTAATGAAAAACTGTTTTTT. Its protein product is CASSIQATNEKLFF.